This T cell receptor beta chain was sequenced for a study of T cell changes during pregnancy in multiple sclerosis. The CDR3 is 11 residues long. The germline gives CDR1 SNHLY, CDR2 FYNNEI. As for this clone: An end of the junction does not agree with germline; a read error may underlie this.

Profiling relied on immunoSEQ multiplex PCR, and the TCRdb table lists in-frame clones only, not all of them. The table has under 30,000 clones, roughly 91% seen once. This sample comprised CD4+ T cells from peripheral blood mononuclear cells, obtained after pregnancy. The chain has TRBV2 and TRBJ1-2, with TRBD1 matching 11 bases. This sequence was found in a female donor with multiple sclerosis, enrolled in a pregnancy study. CDR3 region: CASSLDRGPHF. CDR3 nucleotides: TGTGCCAGCAGCTTGGACAGGGGGCCCCACTTC.